This T cell receptor beta chain was recorded in a study of low-dose radiotherapy and immunotherapy resistance in tumors. Study details: A dose of 0.5 Gy per fraction was delivered to Cohort 1 every 2 weeks, for a total of 6.5 Gy.

From germline, CDR1 is MNHNY and CDR2 SVGAGI (reference sequence). CDR3 length: 13 amino acids. V gave up 0 bases and J gave up 3 bases, with 6 bases separating them. The time point is: before trial treatment. Eligibility required advanced solid tumors lacking tumor-infiltrating lymphocytes. TRAV and TRBV primers primed cDNA for both TCRalpha and TCRbeta. TCRs underwent approximately 20 PCR cycles of amplification with a constant-region primer and V-primer adapter. mRNA that had been isolated underwent amplification through in vitro transcription. Each CDR3 protein gets one entry after TCRdb re-called the reads with MiXCR. The sample holds about 82,000 distinct CDR3 sequences; approximately 19% are singletons and the top ten take over 4.5%. This clonotype occurred many times.

The sequence derives from a male donor with prostate cancer. Sequenced material: PBMCs, taken before treatment. The rearrangement joins TRBV6-6 to TRBJ2-7; D ambiguous. CDR3 sequence: CASSYSRDYEQYF. The CDR3 region has the DNA TGTGCCAGCAGTTACTCGAGAGACTACGAGCAGTACTTC.